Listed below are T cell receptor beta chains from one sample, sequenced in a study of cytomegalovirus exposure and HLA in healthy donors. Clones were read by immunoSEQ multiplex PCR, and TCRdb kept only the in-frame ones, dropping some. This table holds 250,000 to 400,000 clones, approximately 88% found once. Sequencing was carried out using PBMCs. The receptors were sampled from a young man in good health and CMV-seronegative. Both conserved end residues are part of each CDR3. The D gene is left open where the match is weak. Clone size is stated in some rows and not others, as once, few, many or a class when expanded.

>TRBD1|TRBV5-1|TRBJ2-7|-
CASSRGGQGTSYEQYF
TGCGCCAGCAGCCGAGGGGGACAGGGGACTTCCTACGAGCAGTACTTC
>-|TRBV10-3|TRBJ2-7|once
CAISESITTGKSYEQYF
TGTGCCATCAGTGAGTCGATTACTACAGGGAAGTCCTACGAGCAGTACTTC
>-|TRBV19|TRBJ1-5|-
CASSMVRYSNQPQHF
TGTGCCAGTAGTATGGTCAGGTATAGCAATCAGCCCCAGCATTTT
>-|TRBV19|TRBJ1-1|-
CVSSTPTGWGMNTEAFF
TGTGTCAGTAGTACCCCCACGGGGTGGGGTATGAACACTGAAGCTTTCTTT
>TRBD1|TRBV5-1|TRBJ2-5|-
CASSLGQVQEETQYF
TGCGCCAGCAGCCTGGGACAGGTGCAGGAAGAGACCCAGTACTTC
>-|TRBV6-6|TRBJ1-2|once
CASSYPPYRTDYGYTF
TGTGCCAGCAGTTACCCGCCTTACAGGACAGACTATGGCTACACCTTC
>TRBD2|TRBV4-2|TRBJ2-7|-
CASSQNGEGLEFYEQYF
TGTGCCAGCAGCCAAAATGGGGAGGGACTAGAGTTTTACGAGCAGTACTTC
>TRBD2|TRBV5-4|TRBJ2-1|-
CASIHRSGGSNEQFF
TGTGCCAGCATCCACCGAAGCGGGGGCTCCAATGAGCAGTTCTTC
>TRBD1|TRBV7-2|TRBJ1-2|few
CASSARQGTNYGYTF
TGTGCCAGCAGCGCTCGACAGGGGACCAACTATGGCTACACCTTC
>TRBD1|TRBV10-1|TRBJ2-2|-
CASSESVAGGTGELFF
TGCGCCAGCAGTGAGTCGGTCGCAGGGGGCACCGGGGAGCTGTTTTTT